This T cell receptor (beta chain) came from a study of cytomegalovirus exposure and HLA in healthy donors. Study-wide results and limits: Links to common viral pathogens appeared, in a later analysis, for several of the most significant clusters. CMV serostatus was the only recorded immune exposure for donors.

The PCR employed 60 Vbeta primers together with 13 Jbeta primers. Generated by immunoSEQ multiplex PCR, the TCRdb table keeps only in-frame clones and is missing some. This sample's table has tens of thousands of clones. Note on this clone: Its antigen is still unknown.

Per the germline V gene, CDR1 is KGHSH and CDR2 is LQKENI. The CDR3 sequence is 18 residues long. Trimming removed 3 bases at V and 3 bases at J, with 21 bases between. The chain has TRBV18 and TRBJ1-5, with a weak D call TRBD1 (5 bases). Sequencing was performed on PBMCs. The sequence derives from a woman aged 40 to 49 in good health and CMV-seronegative. The CDR3 bases are TGTGCCAGCTCACCTTACACCACGGGACTGATTATCAATCAGCCCCAGCATTTT. Amino acids: CASSPYTTGLIINQPQHF.